These 2 T cell receptor beta chains came from one sample sequenced in a study of cytomegalovirus exposure and HLA in healthy donors. Primers included in the PCR were 60 Vbeta and 13 Jbeta primers. This table comes from immunoSEQ multiplex PCR, and its TCRdb copy is limited to in-frame clones, with some not included. The table records 85,000 to 100,000 clones, around 76% of them present only once. The sequenced material came from PBMCs. These TCRs come from a human donor in good health.

This chain links TRBV9 with TRBJ2-2, with TRBD2 matching over 10 bases. This CDR3 is 14 amino acids long. Germline V gene sequence: CDR1 SGDLS, CDR2 YYNGEE. V lost 5 bases, J lost 7 bases, and 5 bases stayed unmatched. Written as DNA, the CDR3 is TGTGCCAGCAGGGCTAGCGGGGGTTTCGGGGAGCTGTTTTTT. Translated: CASRASGGFGELFF.

The chain carries TRBV4-1 and TRBJ1-5; TRBD1 is a possible D gene (6 bases). CDR3 length: 15 amino acids. Germline lookup yields CDR1 MGHRA and CDR2 YSYEKL. Trimming removed 4 bases from V and 4 bases from J, with 14 bases in between. DNA of the CDR3: TGCGCCAGCAGCCCTCGCGGGGGGCATAATCAGCCCCAGCATTTT. Translation: CASSPRGGHNQPQHF.